This T cell receptor (beta chain) was documented in a study of CD8 T cells in Susac syndrome. Random hexamers were used to reverse transcribe roughly 0.45 to 1 ug of RNA. TCRdb processed the immunoSEQ multiplex PCR reads anew with MiXCR; each CDR3 protein has one entry. The table lists roughly 250,000 distinct CDR3 sequences, 90% to 97% of them singletons. CDR1 and CDR2 (germline): DFQATT, SNEGSKA (reference sequence). The CDR3 sequence is 14 residues long. The ends were cut back, 8 bases at V and 6 bases at J, with 22 bases in the middle. The chain is built from TRBV20-1 and TRBJ1-2; D might be TRBD1 (5 bases). The source is a human donor with Susac syndrome. The sequenced sample was CD4+ T cells from PBMCs. The CDR3 nucleotides read TGCAGTTCGGGGGGAGGGGAGAGTGTGGATGGCTACACCTTC. Translation gives CSSGGGESVDGYTF.